This passage covers 21 T cell receptor beta chains from one sample sequenced in a study of T cells in Graves' hyperthyroidism and ophthalmopathy. TCR beta CDR3 regions were amplified from RNA. The primer set for the first-round RT-PCR of the TCR CDR3 was HTBI. MiXCR, run by TCRdb on the multiplex PCR reads, gives a single entry per CDR3 protein. The sample lists 730,000 or so distinct CDR3 sequences, around 19% seen once, with around 17% in the top ten. Sequencing was done on a sample of blood. The receptor source for this set is a woman between 45 and 60 years old with Graves' hyperthyroidism that later progressed to Graves' ophthalmopathy.

This clonotype was recorded a few times. The rearrangement joins TRBV19 to TRBJ1-5; weak D call: TRBD1 (5 bases). Germline CDR1 reads LNHDA; CDR2 reads SQIVND (reference sequence). V was clipped by 4 bases and J by 0 bases, with 16 bases between them. The length of the CDR3 is 17 residues. The CDR3 is CASSTRGGEISNQPQHF. CDR3 coding DNA: TGTGCCAGTAGTACCCGGGGGGGGGAGATTAGCAATCAGCCCCAGCATTTT.

This clonotype was seen a few times. This rearrangement joins TRBV7-9 to TRBJ1-2; tentatively, D is TRBD1 (5 bases). Germline CDR1 and CDR2: SEHNR and FQNEAQ (reference sequence). Trimming stripped 5 bases from V and 4 bases from J, with 20 bases between. This CDR3 comprises 16 residues. CDR3 region: CASSPGEGRISYGYTF. CDR3 in DNA: TGTGCCAGCAGCCCCGGGGAGGGACGGATTTCCTATGGCTACACCTTC. The variable domain in full, completed from reference TRBV7-9 and TRBJ1-2, reads DTGVSQNPRHKITKRGQNVTFRCDPISEHNRLYWYRQTLGQGPEFLTYFQNEAQLEKSRLLSDRFSAERPKGSFSTLEIQRTEQGDSAMYLCASSPGEGRISYGYTFGSGTRLTVV.

V usage is TRBV20-1 and J usage is TRBJ2-7, with 15 bases lining up with TRBD2. From germline, CDR1 is DFQATT and CDR2 SNEGSKA (reference sequence). The CDR3 extends over 16 amino acids. CDR3 in DNA: TGCAGCGATCAAGAGGGGACTAGCGGGGGGCCGGACGAGCAGTACTTC. It yields the protein CSDQEGTSGGPDEQYF.

This clonotype was seen ten or more times. This chain connects TRBV2 to TRBJ2-5; unclear D gene. The V end lost 3 bases, the J end lost 3 bases, and 8 bases lay between the germline ends. The germline V gene has CDR1 SNHLY and CDR2 FYNNEI. This CDR3 spans 13 amino acids. The CDR3 DNA reads as TGTGCCAGCAGTGAGGTCGTAAAAGAGACCCAGTACTTC. This encodes CASSEVVKETQYF.

V is TRBV7-9 and J is TRBJ2-2, with D perhaps TRBD2 (6 bases). Germline V gene sequence: CDR1 SEHNR, CDR2 FQNEAQ (reference sequence). CDR3 length: 17 amino acids. Trimming cost V 5 bases and J 0 bases, with 16 bases left between them. This CDR3 is CASSDPFGGTNTGELFF. In nucleotides, the CDR3 is TGTGCCAGCAGCGATCCCTTTGGGGGGACGAACACCGGGGAGCTGTTTTTT.

Ten or more counts support this clonotype. This sequence joins TRBV12-3 or TRBV12-4 and TRBJ2-2; 13 nucleotides match TRBD2. The CDR3 spans 16 residues. V trimming: 4 bases; J trimming: 1 base; junction bases outside the gene matches: 0. The DNA of the CDR3 is TGTGCCAGCAGTTGGACTAGCGGGGGGAACACCGGGGAGCTGTTTTTT. Protein: CASSWTSGGNTGELFF.

This chain uses TRBV10-3 with TRBJ2-1, with D perhaps TRBD1 (5 bases). The CDR3 consists of 11 residues. From germline, CDR1 is ENHRY and CDR2 SYGVKD. The V end lost 10 bases, the J end lost 7 bases, and 11 bases lay between the germline ends. The CDR3 spells CATTQGNEQFF. The CDR3 DNA sequence: TGTGCCACCACCCAGGGAAATGAGCAGTTCTTC.

The chain uses TRBV7-8 and TRBJ2-5; D might be TRBD1 or TRBD2, each matching 6 bases. Germline-derived CDR1 and CDR2 are SGHVS and FQNEAQ. The V and J ends lost 1 base and 3 bases respectively, with 9 bases between them. CDR3 length: 14 amino acids. For the CDR3, the DNA is TGTGCCAGCAGCTTAGGGGGGGCCAAAGAGACCCAGTACTTC. Translating it yields CASSLGGAKETQYF.

The chain links TRBV29-1 to TRBJ1-1; weak D call: TRBD1 (5 bases). Germline V gene lookup returns CDR1 SQVTM and CDR2 ANQGSEA. The V gene lost 7 bases and the J gene lost 0 bases, with 12 bases spanning the gap. The CDR3 is 13 residues long. The DNA of the CDR3 is TGCAGCGCCGCCAGGGAAGTGAACACTGAAGCTTTCTTT. This encodes CSAAREVNTEAFF.

This clonotype came up many times. The rearrangement joins TRBV9 to TRBJ2-1; TRBD1 matches 8 bases. V gave up 4 bases and J gave up 0 bases; unmatched junction bases: 3. Per germline, CDR1 SGDLS and CDR2 YYNGEE. This CDR3 comprises 15 residues. This CDR3 is CASSYGQGSYNEQFF. In DNA, the CDR3 is TGTGCCAGCAGCTACGGACAGGGCTCCTACAATGAGCAGTTCTTC.

This clonotype was counted at least ten times. The gene calls are TRBV12-3 or TRBV12-4 and TRBJ2-7; D ambiguous. Trimming took off 0 bases at V and 3 bases at J, with 6 bases between the two ends. The CDR3 is made up of 13 amino acids. CDR3 loop: CASSLAHIYEQYF. CDR3 DNA sequence: TGTGCCAGCAGTTTAGCGCATATCTACGAGCAGTACTTC.

The V call is TRBV12-3 or TRBV12-4, the J call TRBJ1-6; 9 bases fit TRBD1. The J segment lost 5 bases and the V segment lost 5 bases, leaving 10 bases of the junction unmatched. The CDR3 length is 17 residues. The DNA for the CDR3 is TGTGCCAGCAGTCCGAACAGGGGACAGGGAAATAATTCACCCCTCCACTTT. Its translation is CASSPNRGQGNNSPLHF.

The chain carries TRBV28 and TRBJ2-7; D is possibly TRBD1 (5 bases). The germline V gene encodes CDR1 MDHEN and CDR2 SYDVKM. This CDR3 is 15 amino acids long. V was cut by 7 bases and J by 5 bases, with 21 bases left in between. DNA of the CDR3: TGTGCCAGCAAACCTATCGGGCAGGGCCTAAACGAGCAGTACTTC. Its translation: CASKPIGQGLNEQYF.

This clonotype was found many times. The V gene is TRBV6-1, the J gene TRBJ1-5, with 8 nucleotides matching TRBD1. Germline CDR1 MNHNS, CDR2 SASEGT. The CDR3 has 16 residues. V lost 10 bases and J lost 5; bases outside the gene matches: 16. CDR3 sequence: CATRQGTLRWDQPQHF. The CDR3 DNA follows: TGTGCCACCAGACAGGGGACCCTCCGTTGGGATCAGCCCCAGCATTTT.

The chain carries TRBV11-3 and TRBJ2-3, with a weak D call TRBD1 (6 bases). In germline, CDR1 is SGHNT, CDR2 YENEEA. The CDR3 sequence is 15 residues long. V was clipped by 5 bases and J by 0 bases, with 12 bases between them. CDR3 sequence reads: CASSPNRVSTDTQYF. Written as DNA, the CDR3 is TGTGCCAGCAGCCCTAACAGGGTGAGCACAGATACGCAGTATTTT. Together with reference TRBV11-3 and TRBJ2-3, the CDR3 gives the full variable domain: EAGVVQSPRYKIIEKKQPVAFWCNPISGHNTLYWYLQNLGQGPELLIRYENEEAVDDSQLPKDRFSAERLKGVDSTLKIQPAELGDSAVYLCASSPNRVSTDTQYFGPGTRLTVL.

This clonotype was observed a few times. The V gene is TRBV7-8, the J gene TRBJ1-6; D call uncertain. Germline CDR1 is SGHVS and CDR2 is FQNEAQ. V lost 0 bases to trimming and J lost 9 bases, with 9 bases between them. The CDR3 is 14 amino acids. CDR3 sequence reads: CASSLASAGSPLHF. The CDR3 nucleotides are TGTGCCAGCAGCTTAGCGTCGGCAGGTTCACCCCTCCACTTT.

The V gene is TRBV29-1, the J gene TRBJ1-1, with 8 bases aligning to TRBD1. V lost 7 bases, J lost 4 bases, and 8 bases stayed unmatched. Per germline, CDR1 SQVTM and CDR2 ANQGSEA. The CDR3 covers 13 residues. Here the CDR3 DNA reads TGCAGCGCTACGACAGGGGAAGGCACTGAAGCTTTCTTT. It specifies CSATTGEGTEAFF.

This clonotype was counted many times. The chain combines TRBV7-9 with TRBJ2-3; 9 positions agree with TRBD1. Germline V gene lookup returns CDR1 SEHNR and CDR2 FQNEAQ (reference sequence). This CDR3 contains 16 residues. The V gene end was trimmed by 1 base and the J gene end by 3 bases; junction bases not matched to a gene: 5. CDR3 DNA sequence: TGTGCCAGCAGCTTAGACCCGGGACAGGGTACAGATACGCAGTATTTT. It yields the protein CASSLDPGQGTDTQYF.

The V and J genes are TRBV5-1 and TRBJ2-5, with a weak D call TRBD2 (5 bases). The CDR3 extends over 15 amino acids. The V end was cut by 4 bases, the J end by 0 bases, with 13 bases between. Germline V CDR1 and CDR2: SGHRS, YFSETQ. CDR3 region: CASSVLGLDQETQYF. The CDR3 region has the DNA TGCGCCAGCAGCGTACTTGGACTGGACCAAGAGACCCAGTACTTC.

This chain connects TRBV12-3 or TRBV12-4 to TRBJ1-1; a possible D gene is TRBD1 (6 bases). The CDR3 consists of 12 residues. Trimming stripped 5 bases from V and 4 bases from J, with 8 bases between. CDR3: CASSGDTTEAFF. The CDR3 bases are TGTGCCAGCAGTGGGGACACCACTGAAGCTTTCTTT.

The chain has TRBV19 and TRBJ1-2, with D maybe TRBD1 (5 bases). CDR3 length: 14 amino acids. Between the trimmed V and J ends, which lost 5 bases and 1 base, there was a span of 11 bases. CDR1 and CDR2 (germline): LNHDA, SQIVND (reference sequence). The CDR3 region has the DNA TGTGCCAGTAGTCCCTCGACAGTTAACTATGGCTACACCTTC. Translated: CASSPSTVNYGYTF.